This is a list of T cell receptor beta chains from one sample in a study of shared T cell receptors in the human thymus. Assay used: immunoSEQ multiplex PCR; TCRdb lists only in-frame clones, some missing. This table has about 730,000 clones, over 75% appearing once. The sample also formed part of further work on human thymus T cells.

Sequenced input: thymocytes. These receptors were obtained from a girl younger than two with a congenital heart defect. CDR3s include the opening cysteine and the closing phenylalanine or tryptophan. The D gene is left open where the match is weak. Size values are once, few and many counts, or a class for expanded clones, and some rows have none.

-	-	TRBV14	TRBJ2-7	TGTGCCAGCAGCCCGAACAGTCGGTCCTACGAGCAGTACTTC	CASSPNSRSYEQYF
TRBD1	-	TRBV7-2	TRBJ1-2	TGTGCCAGTCCCAAAAACGACAGGGGGCGAAACTATGGCTACACCTTC	CASPKNDRGRNYGYTF
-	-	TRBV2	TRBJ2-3	TGTGCCAGCAGTGAAGTCGGTGGGGGGGCGAGGGATACGCAGTATTTT	CASSEVGGGARDTQYF
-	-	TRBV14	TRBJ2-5	TGTGCCAGCAGCCAAGACGTCCGGTGTCAAGAGACCCAGTACTTC	CASSQDVRCQETQYF
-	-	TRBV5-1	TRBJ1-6	TGCGCCAGCAGCTTGGACAACAGACAGGTGTGGGATTCACCCCTCCACTTT	CASSLDNRQVWDSPLHF
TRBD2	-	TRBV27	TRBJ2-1	TGTGCCAGCAGTTGTCCTAGCGGGGGGAGCTCCTACAATGAGCAGTTCTTC	CASSCPSGGSSYNEQFF
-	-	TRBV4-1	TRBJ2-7	TGCGCCAGCAGGGCCAGGGGAGCGGACGAGCAGTACTTC	CASRARGADEQYF
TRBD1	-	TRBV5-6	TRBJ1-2	TGTGCCAGCAGCTTGAGGGTATATCTCTTCCGGACAGGGGGATATGGCTACACCTTC	CASSLRVYLFRTGGYGYTF
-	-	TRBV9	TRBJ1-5	TGTGCCAGCAGCGCACAGGGATTTGGGGATCAGCCCCAGCATTTT	CASSAQGFGDQPQHF
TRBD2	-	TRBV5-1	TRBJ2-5	TGCGCCAGCAGCCGACTAGCGGAGACCCAGTACTTC	CASSRLAETQYF
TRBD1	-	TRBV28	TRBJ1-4	TGTGCCAGCACCACCACGACCGACAGGGGCAATGAAAAACTGTTTTTT	CASTTTTDRGNEKLFF
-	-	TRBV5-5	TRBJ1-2	TGTGCCAGCAGCTTGGGGGACATAGGCTACACCTTC	CASSLGDIGYTF
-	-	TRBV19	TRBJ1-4	TGTGCCAGTAGTGGGAGGGGCTATGAAAAACTGTTTTTT	CASSGRGYEKLFF
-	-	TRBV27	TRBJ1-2	TGTGCCAGCAGTCCAACTGCTAACTATGGCTACACCTTC	CASSPTANYGYTF
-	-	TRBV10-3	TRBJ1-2	TGTGCCATCAGTGAGTCCACACTCGGGGGCTACACCTTC	CAISESTLGGYTF
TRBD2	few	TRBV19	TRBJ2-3	TGTGCCAGTAGTACGGGGCCCGGGGGGGCAGTCGGCACAGATACGCAGTATTTT	CASSTGPGGAVGTDTQYF
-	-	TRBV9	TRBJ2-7	TGTGCCAGCAGCCCACAAACTTCCCTGTCCAGGGGAAGAACCTACGAGCAGTACTTC	CASSPQTSLSRGRTYEQYF
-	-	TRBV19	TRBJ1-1	TGTGCCAGTAGTACCAGGGTGTCTAAGAACACTGAAGCTTTCTTT	CASSTRVSKNTEAFF
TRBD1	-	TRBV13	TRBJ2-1	TGTGCCAGCAGGCCCCCCCAGGGGGCGGCGGTGCAGTTCTTC	CASRPPQGAAVQFF
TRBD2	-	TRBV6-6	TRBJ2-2	TGTGCCAGCAGCCTTACAGCGGGGGGGCCCGGGGAGCTGTTTTTT	CASSLTAGGPGELFF
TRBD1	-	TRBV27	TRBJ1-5	TGTGCCAGCAGTTCTACCGAAGGGACAGAACAGCCCCAGCATTTT	CASSSTEGTEQPQHF
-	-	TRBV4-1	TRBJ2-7	TGCGCCAGCAGCCCAGAACAGGTTAATTGGGTATGGTCCTACGAGCAGTACTTC	CASSPEQVNWVWSYEQYF
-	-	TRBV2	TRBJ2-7	TGTGCCAGCAGTGGACAGGTTCGCTACGAGCAGTACTTC	CASSGQVRYEQYF
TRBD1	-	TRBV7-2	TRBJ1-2	TGTGCCAGCAGCTTTAGCAGGGGGCGTTTGGATGGCTACACCTTC	CASSFSRGRLDGYTF
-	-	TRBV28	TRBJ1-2	TGTGCCAGCAGTTTATGGCCGGGGGATTCTAACTATGGCTACACCTTC	CASSLWPGDSNYGYTF
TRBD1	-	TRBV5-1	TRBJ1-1	TGCGCCAGCAGCTACGGGACAGGGGGGATGAACACTGAAGCTTTCTTT	CASSYGTGGMNTEAFF
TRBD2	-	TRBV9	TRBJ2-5	TGTGCCAGCAGCGTATACCCTAGCGGGGGAGTCGGAGAGACCCAGTACTTC	CASSVYPSGGVGETQYF
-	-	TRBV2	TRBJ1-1	TGTGCCAGCAGGAACAGGAACATGAACACTGAAGCTTTCTTT	CASRNRNMNTEAFF
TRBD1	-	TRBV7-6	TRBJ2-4	TGTGCCAGCAGCTTATCTCTAAGGCGGGACAGGGAGGGCAAAAACATTCAGTACTTC	CASSLSLRRDREGKNIQYF
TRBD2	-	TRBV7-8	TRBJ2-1	TGTGCCAGCAGCTTCCGGACTAGCGGGGGCCACAATGAGCAGTTCTTC	CASSFRTSGGHNEQFF
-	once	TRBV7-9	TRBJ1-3	TGTGCCAGCAGCTATCGAACTAACTCTGGAAACACCATATATTTT	CASSYRTNSGNTIYF
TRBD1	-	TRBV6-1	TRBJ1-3	TGTGCCAGCAGTGGCTGGACAGGGGATTCTGGAAACACCATATATTTT	CASSGWTGDSGNTIYF
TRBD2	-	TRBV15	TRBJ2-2	TGTGCCACCAGCTCACTAAGCGGGGGGCGATTGGCGGGAAACACCGGGGAGCTGTTTTTT	CATSSLSGGRLAGNTGELFF
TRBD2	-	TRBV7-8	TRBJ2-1	TGTGCCAGCAGCTTAGTCCGGGATCGGGACTACTCCTACAATGAGCAGTTCTTC	CASSLVRDRDYSYNEQFF
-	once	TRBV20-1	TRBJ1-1	TGCAGTCCCCCTGGCCCAGAAGCTTTCTTT	CSPPGPEAFF
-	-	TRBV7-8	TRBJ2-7	TGTGCCAGCAGGTGGCAAGAGGGTGTCAACGAGCAGTACTTC	CASRWQEGVNEQYF
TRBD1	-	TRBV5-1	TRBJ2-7	TGCGCCAGCAGCCTCACAACCACAGGGGGCTCCTACGAGCAGTACTTC	CASSLTTTGGSYEQYF
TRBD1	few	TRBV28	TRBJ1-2	TGTGCCAGCAGTTTTCCCCGCCAGGGGGCGAGCTATGGCTACACCTTC	CASSFPRQGASYGYTF
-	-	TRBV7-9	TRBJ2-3	TGTGCCAGCAGCGACCGGCAGGTCGGGGCAGATACGCAGTATTTT	CASSDRQVGADTQYF
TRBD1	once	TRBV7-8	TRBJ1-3	TGTGCCAGCAGCTCCAACCCCCGGACAGGGGAAATGTTTGGAAACACCATATATTTT	CASSSNPRTGEMFGNTIYF